Shown below are 20 T cell receptor beta chains from a single sample sequenced in a study of blood T cell repertoires in COVID-19. Sequencing used immunoSEQ multiplex PCR; TCRdb keeps in-frame clones, though not all of them. The sample lists about 150,000 clones; 65% to 80% were seen once. Sequencing was carried out using peripheral blood. These TCRs come from a man aged 55-75 years with acute or convalescent COVID-19.

The V call is TRBV3-1 (or the pseudogene TRBV3-2), the J call TRBJ2-2; 11 positions agree with TRBD2. J lost 4 bases, V lost 4 bases, and 14 bases had no gene match. The germline gives CDR1 LGHDT, CDR2 YNNKEL (reference sequence). This CDR3 is built from 19 residues. CDR3 sequence reads: CASSPLGSGRASSTGELFF. CDR3 sequence (DNA): TGTGCCAGCAGCCCTCTCGGTAGCGGGAGGGCCAGTAGCACCGGGGAGCTGTTTTTT.

This chain uses TRBV5-1 with TRBJ2-3; a weak D match, TRBD2 (6 bases). Germline-derived CDR1 and CDR2 are SGHRS and YFSETQ. Trimming left V 0 bases short and J 7 bases short, with 18 bases between. The CDR3 totals 16 residues. In DNA form, the CDR3 reads TGCGCCAGCAGCTTGGCGGGGGAACGTTTTGGGAATACGCAGTATTTT. This gives the protein CASSLAGERFGNTQYF.

By its share, this clone is medium-sized. The rearrangement uses TRBV27 and TRBJ2-7, with D tentatively TRBD1 (5 bases). Trimming removed 6 bases at V and 2 bases at J, with 17 bases between. CDR3 length: 15 amino acids. Germline CDR1 reads MNHEY; CDR2 reads SMNVEV (reference sequence). CDR3 sequence reads: CASSPLGPATYEQYF. The CDR3 DNA reads TGTGCCAGCAGCCCACTGGGGCCAGCGACCTACGAGCAGTACTTC.

This clone has just a few counts. This sequence joins TRBV6-6 and TRBJ2-1; D gene unclear. The germline V gene has CDR1 MNHNY and CDR2 SVGAGI (reference sequence). This CDR3 region has 13 residues. The V gene lost 8 bases and the J gene lost 3 bases, with 11 bases spanning the gap. As DNA, the CDR3 is TGTGCCAGCGCGTTAACAGTCTACAATGAGCAGTTCTTC. This translates into CASALTVYNEQFF.

This clone was observed a single time. The rearrangement uses TRBV5-1 and TRBJ2-1, with 8 bases that match TRBD1. Trimming removed 0 bases from V and 9 bases from J; junction bases left unmatched: 5. This CDR3 region has 14 residues. CDR1 and CDR2 (germline): SGHRS, YFSETQ. The chain's CDR3 is CASSLDQGASEQFF. In DNA form, the CDR3 reads TGCGCCAGCAGCTTGGACCAGGGGGCGAGTGAGCAGTTCTTC.

V is TRBV7-3 and J is TRBJ1-1; TRBD1 matches 9 bases. CDR1 and CDR2 (germline): SGHTA, FQGTGA. The CDR3 spans 14 residues. V trimming: 6 bases; J trimming: 0 bases; junction bases outside the gene matches: 2. The CDR3 sequence is CASSRTGVNTEAFF. In nucleotides, the CDR3 is TGTGCCAGCAGTAGGACAGGGGTGAACACTGAAGCTTTCTTT.

This clone has only one observation. The chain recombines TRBV5-1 with TRBJ2-5; D possibly corresponds to TRBD1 (6 bases). This CDR3 is built from 14 residues. Trimming took 4 bases from V and 5 from J, leaving 15 bases between them. Germline assignment: CDR1 SGHRS and CDR2 YFSETQ. CDR3 loop: CASSPAGDFETQYF. CDR3 sequence (DNA): TGCGCCAGCAGCCCCGCAGGGGATTTTGAGACCCAGTACTTC.

This clone was detected only once. The chain employs TRBV2 and TRBJ2-1, with a weak D call TRBD2 (6 bases). The V end was cut by 6 bases, the J end by 5 bases, with 17 bases between. The CDR3 is 15 residues long. Germline V gene lookup returns CDR1 SNHLY and CDR2 FYNNEI. This CDR3 reads CASRTRDSGHNEQFF. The CDR3 DNA is TGTGCCAGCAGGACCCGGGACTCCGGTCACAATGAGCAGTTCTTC. The variable domain in full, with the rest retrieved from reference TRBV2 and TRBJ2-1, is EPEVTQTPSHQVTQMGQEVILRCVPISNHLYFYWYRQILGQKVEFLVSFYNNEISEKSEIFDDQFSVERPDGSNFTLKIRSTKLEDSAMYFCASRTRDSGHNEQFFGPGTRLTVL.

V gene TRBV5-1 combines with J gene TRBJ2-1; TRBD1 matches at 7 bases. The CDR3 is 15 amino acids. Trimming removed 2 bases from V and 4 bases from J; junction bases left unmatched: 6. Germline CDR1 and CDR2: SGHRS and YFSETQ. The CDR3 reads CASSLGDREYNEQFF. The CDR3 nucleotides are TGCGCCAGCAGCTTAGGTGACAGGGAATACAATGAGCAGTTCTTC.

The rearrangement links TRBV4-1 to TRBJ2-5, with TRBD2 identical over 7 bases. CDR3 length: 18 residues. J was trimmed by 2 bases and V by 1 base; bases with no gene match: 13. Germline assignment: CDR1 MGHRA and CDR2 YSYEKL. The CDR3: CASSQGAGGRGFQETQYF. The CDR3 nucleotides read TGCGCCAGCAGCCAAGGGGCAGGTGGGAGGGGATTTCAAGAGACCCAGTACTTC.

The table lists this clone with a count of one. This chain connects TRBV5-1 to TRBJ2-1, with D maybe TRBD1 (7 bases). Trimming removed 1 base from V and 1 base from J, with 9 bases in between. Germline V gene sequence: CDR1 SGHRS, CDR2 YFSETQ. This CDR3 has 15 amino acids. CDR3 in amino acids: CASSLSGGSYNEQFF. The DNA for the CDR3 is TGCGCCAGCAGCTTGTCAGGGGGGTCCTACAATGAGCAGTTCTTC.

This chain links TRBV6-5 with TRBJ2-7, with 9 positions matching TRBD1. V lost 6 bases, J lost 2 bases, and 5 bases stayed unmatched. The CDR3 spans 14 residues. The germline V gene has CDR1 MNHEY and CDR2 SVGAGI. In DNA form, the CDR3 reads TGTGCCAGCAGCAGGGACAGGGACGCCTACGAGCAGTACTTC. This codes for CASSRDRDAYEQYF.

The CDR3: CAWSVWDRGGRRTQYF. In nucleotides, the CDR3 is TGTGCCTGGAGTGTTTGGGACAGGGGGGGCCGTAGGACCCAGTACTTC. The chain joins TRBV30 to TRBJ2-5, with 11 bases matching TRBD1. With V trimmed by 0 bases and J by 7 bases, 10 bases remained unmatched. CDR3 length: 16 residues. Germline V lookup: CDR1 GTSNPN, CDR2 SVGIG (reference sequence).

The V and J genes are TRBV5-1 and TRBJ1-6; weak D call: TRBD1 (5 bases). With 0 bases removed from V and 5 bases from J, the gap between germline ends came to 9 bases. The CDR3 runs 15 residues. Germline values: CDR1 SGHRS, CDR2 YFSETQ. CDR3 nucleotide sequence: TGCGCCAGCAGCTTGGGACAGCAGAATAATTCACCCCTCCACTTT. Translation: CASSLGQQNNSPLHF.

J is TRBJ2-1 and V is TRBV28; 8 bases align to TRBD2. The V gene end was trimmed by 1 base and the J gene end by 0 bases; junction bases not matched to a gene: 2. The CDR3 contains 16 residues. Germline V gene data show CDR1 as MDHEN and CDR2 as SYDVKM. The CDR3: CASSLLSGSSYNEQFF. The CDR3 coding sequence is TGTGCCAGCAGTTTATTGAGCGGGAGCTCCTACAATGAGCAGTTCTTC.

The chain combines TRBV4-2 with TRBJ2-1, with 9 bases that match TRBD2. The CDR3 covers 18 residues. Germline V lookup: CDR1 LGHNA, CDR2 YNFKEQ. The V gene end was trimmed by 1 base and the J gene end by 4 bases; junction bases not matched to a gene: 11. This CDR3 is CASSQAVRSGSLYNEQFF. Here the CDR3 DNA reads TGTGCCAGCAGCCAAGCGGTGCGTAGCGGGAGCCTTTACAATGAGCAGTTCTTC.

The CDR3 DNA reads as TGCAGTGCTAGTGTGAGGGGACTAGCGGGGGACAATGAGCAGTTCTTC. Its translation is CSASVRGLAGDNEQFF. The chain uses TRBV20-1 and TRBJ2-1, with TRBD2 matching 14 bases. This CDR3 has 16 residues. V lost 3 bases, J lost 5 bases, and 6 bases stayed unmatched. CDR1 and CDR2 from the germline V gene are DFQATT and SNEGSKA (reference sequence).

J is TRBJ2-3 and V is TRBV19; 10 nucleotides line up with TRBD1. With 5 bases clipped from V and 4 bases from J, the junction kept 0 bases outside the gene matches. CDR1 LNHDA and CDR2 SQIVND come from the germline V gene (reference sequence). This CDR3 has 13 amino acids. The CDR3 here is CASSDRGPDTQYF. In DNA form, the CDR3 reads TGTGCCAGTAGTGACAGGGGGCCAGATACGCAGTATTTT.

This chain uses TRBV24-1 with TRBJ1-1, with TRBD1 identical over 7 bases. Germline trimming cut 8 bases from V and 9 bases from J; bases unmatched to any gene: 14. Germline loops: CDR1 KGHDR, CDR2 SFDVKD. The CDR3 runs 14 residues. DNA for the CDR3: TGTGCCACCATCGACTCAAGGGACAGCTTTAAAGCTTTCTTT. Residues: CATIDSRDSFKAFF.

The chain links TRBV24-1 to TRBJ1-1; no clear D gene. Germline-derived CDR1 and CDR2 are KGHDR and SFDVKD. There are 13 residues in the CDR3. The V gene lost 7 bases and the J gene lost 4 bases, with 12 bases spanning the gap. This CDR3 is CATRSGSSTEAFF. The DNA for the CDR3 is TGTGCCACCAGATCGGGTTCGAGCACTGAAGCTTTCTTT.